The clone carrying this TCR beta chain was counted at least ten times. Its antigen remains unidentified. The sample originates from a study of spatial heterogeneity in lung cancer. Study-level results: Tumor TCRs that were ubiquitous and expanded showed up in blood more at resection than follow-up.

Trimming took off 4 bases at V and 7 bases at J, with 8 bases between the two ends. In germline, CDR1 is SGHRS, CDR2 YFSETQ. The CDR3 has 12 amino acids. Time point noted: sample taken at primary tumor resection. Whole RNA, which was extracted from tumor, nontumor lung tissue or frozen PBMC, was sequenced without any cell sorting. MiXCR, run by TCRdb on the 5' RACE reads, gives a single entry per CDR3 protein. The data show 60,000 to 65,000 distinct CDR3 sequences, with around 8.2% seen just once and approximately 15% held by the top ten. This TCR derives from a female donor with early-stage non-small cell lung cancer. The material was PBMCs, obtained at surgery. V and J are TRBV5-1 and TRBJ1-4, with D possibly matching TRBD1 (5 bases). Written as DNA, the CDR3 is TGCGCCAGCAGCACTGGGGGTGAAAAACTGTTTTTT. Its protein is CASSTGGEKLFF.